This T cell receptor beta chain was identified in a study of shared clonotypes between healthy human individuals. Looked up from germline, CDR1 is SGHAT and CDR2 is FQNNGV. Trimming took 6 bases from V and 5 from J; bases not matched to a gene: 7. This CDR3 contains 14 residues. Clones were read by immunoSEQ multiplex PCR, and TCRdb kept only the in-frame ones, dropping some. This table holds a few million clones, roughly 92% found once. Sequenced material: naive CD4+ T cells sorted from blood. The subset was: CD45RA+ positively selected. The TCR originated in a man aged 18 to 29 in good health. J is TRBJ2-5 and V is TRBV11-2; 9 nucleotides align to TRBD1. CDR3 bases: TGTGCCAGCAGGCCTACAGGGGGCGGGGAGACCCAGTACTTC. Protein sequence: CASRPTGGGETQYF.